The source of this T cell receptor (beta chain) is a study of T-cell reconstitution after alpha-beta-depleted transplantation in children. Whole-study results and caveats: Most T-cell counts and diversity one year after the transplant came from T cells that were newly produced.

Preparation of the TCRbeta library used unique molecular identifiers. TCRdb re-called the PCR reads with MiXCR, one entry per CDR3 protein. The sample includes 700,000 to 950,000 distinct CDR3 sequences, around 17% of them seen just once. A remark on this clonotype: What it binds is not known.

V lost 5 bases, J lost 0 bases, and 14 bases lay in between. Germline CDR1 and CDR2: LGHNA and YSLEER. The CDR3 is 16 amino acids. The sequencing used PBMCs, mostly from graft donor cells, collected 360 days after TCRalphabeta/CD19-depleted stem cell transplant. This TCR came from a male patient aged 10 to 17 who had a stem cell transplant for acute lymphoblastic leukemia, so the T cells may come from the graft donor. The chain carries TRBV4-3 and TRBJ2-1, with D perhaps given as TRBD1 or TRBD2 (5 bases each). CDR3 DNA sequence: TGCGCCAGCAGCGAGGGGCGGTCGAGCTCCTACAATGAGCAGTTCTTC. This codes for CASSEGRSSSYNEQFF.